The entry that follows covers one T cell receptor (beta chain) sequence. Its antigen remains unknown. V was clipped by 5 bases and J by 6 bases, with 19 bases between them. The germline V gene encodes CDR1 SGHTA and CDR2 FQGNSA. The CDR3 consists of 15 residues. These data come from a study of blood T cells in healthy people across ages. Each sample had at least 7 million PBMCs isolated. With a J-beta primer mix and a sample-barcoded 5' primer, a second PCR ran roughly 7 to 11 cycles. The authors tagged each cDNA molecule using a template-switch adaptor with 12 random nucleotides. The yield of each sample was at least 3 million CDR3-containing paired-end reads. MiXCR was run by TCRdb on the 5' RACE reads, yielding one entry per CDR3 protein. This table has about 1,800,000 distinct CDR3 sequences, about 30% appearing once. Broader study findings: Donors of long life had a larger count of naive CD4+ cells and greater diversity than aged donors.

Material: blood. The chain recombines TRBV7-2 with TRBJ1-2; no firm D call. The TCR sequence derives from a woman aged 30 to 39 in good health. CDR3 coding DNA: TGTGCCAGCAGCCGCCCACGCGGGTTGAGAGATGGCTACACCTTC. It yields the protein CASSRPRGLRDGYTF. Complete variable domain (other parts from reference TRBV7-2 and TRBJ1-2): GAGVSQSPSNKVTEKGKDVELRCDPISGHTALYWYRQSLGQGLEFLIYFQGNSAPDKSGLPSDRFSAERTGGSVSTLTIQRTQQEDSAVYLCASSRPRGLRDGYTFGSGTRLTVV.